Below, one T cell receptor (beta chain) is given with its context. The CDR3 consists of 17 residues. The J segment lost 4 bases and the V segment lost 2 bases, leaving 10 bases of the junction unmatched. Germline V gives CDR1 MDHEN, CDR2 SYDVKM. The data were taken from a study of identical twins. TCRdb fed the 5' RACE reads into MiXCR, producing one record per CDR3 protein. The sample carries 690,000 or so distinct CDR3 sequences, 8.6% recorded once. This sample was also put to use in a study of yellow fever vaccine responses in identical twins.

This receptor was taken from a woman in her late teens or twenties in good health. The sample consisted of PBMCs. The chain is built from TRBV28 and TRBJ2-7, with TRBD1 matching over 11 bases. The CDR3 DNA reads as TGTGCCAGCAGTTTAACCGGACGTGGACAGGGGGCTTACGAGCAGTACTTC. It translates to CASSLTGRGQGAYEQYF.